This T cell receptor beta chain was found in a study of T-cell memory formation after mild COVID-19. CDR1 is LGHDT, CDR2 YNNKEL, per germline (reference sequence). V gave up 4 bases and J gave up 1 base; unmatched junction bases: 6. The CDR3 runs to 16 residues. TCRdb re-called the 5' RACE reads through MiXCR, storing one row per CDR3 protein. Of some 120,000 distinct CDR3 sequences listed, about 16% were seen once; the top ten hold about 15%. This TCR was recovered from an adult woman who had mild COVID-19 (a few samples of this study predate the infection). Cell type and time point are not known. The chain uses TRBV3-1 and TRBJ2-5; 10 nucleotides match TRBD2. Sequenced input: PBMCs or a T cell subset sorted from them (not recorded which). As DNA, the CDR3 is TGTGCCAGCAGCCGAGCGCGGACTAGCGGCCAAGAGACCCAGTACTTC. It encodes CASSRARTSGQETQYF.